This TCR beta chain was documented in a study of T-cell memory formation after mild COVID-19. About the research overall: TCR clusters were largely donor specific.

About this clonotype itself: Its target is not known.

In TCRdb, the 5' RACE reads were re-called with MiXCR into one record per CDR3 protein. The table includes around 320,000 distinct CDR3 sequences, around 30% detected once. General study findings and limits: Second-wave clones peaking on day 37 lacked confirmed SARS-CoV-2 specificity. CD4+ contracting clones lay mainly in CM and EM, CD8+ ones in EMRA.

With V trimmed by 4 bases and J by 6 bases, 11 bases remained unmatched. The CDR3 length is 16 residues. Germline values: CDR1 SEHNR, CDR2 FQNEAQ (reference sequence). Sequencing input: PBMCs or a T cell subset sorted from them (not recorded which). The source of this sequence is an adult woman who had mild COVID-19 (a few samples of this study predate the infection). Cell type and time point are not known. The chain couples TRBV7-9 to TRBJ2-1; 8 nucleotides align to TRBD1. Here the CDR3 reads CASSSKVVTGGNEQFF. In nucleotides, the CDR3 is TGTGCCAGCAGCTCAAAGGTCGTAACAGGGGGCAATGAGCAGTTCTTC.